This entry is about one T cell receptor (beta chain). Antigen unknown. The sample originates from a study of T-cell memory formation after mild COVID-19. Whole-study context: For the most part, TCR clusters were specific to one donor.

Whole-study findings and limits: There was a balanced CD4/CD8 profile in clones contracting day 15 to 85, and later expanders leaned CD4+. The study detected some responding clones in pre-infection memory, suggesting cross-reactive memory joined.

Constant-segment-primed 5'RACE gave TCR alpha and TCR beta cDNA libraries with sample barcodes and UMIs. TCRdb processed the 5' RACE reads anew with MiXCR; each CDR3 protein has one entry. The sample has 35,000 to 50,000 distinct CDR3 sequences, about a tenth seen once. Trimming took 3 bases from V and 3 from J, leaving 21 bases between them. Per the germline V gene, CDR1 is MGHRA and CDR2 is YSYEKL. The CDR3 extends over 19 amino acids. The receptor's source is an adult woman who had mild COVID-19 (a few samples of this study predate the infection). Cell type and time point are not known. The sequenced sample consisted of PBMCs or a T cell subset sorted from them (not recorded which). J is TRBJ1-6 and V is TRBV4-1; D may be TRBD1 (6 bases). The CDR3 sequence: CASSHLGGDIASYNSPLHF. Here the CDR3 DNA reads TGCGCCAGCAGCCATCTCGGTGGGGACATCGCTAGCTATAATTCACCCCTCCACTTT.